Following are 18 T cell receptor beta chains from one sample sequenced in a study of blood T cell repertoires in COVID-19. Clones were read by immunoSEQ multiplex PCR, and TCRdb kept only the in-frame ones, dropping some. This sample has about 170,000 clones; 83% occur once, and the top ten carry 2% to 2.5%. The sequencing input was peripheral blood. The receptors here all came from a woman over 75 with acute or convalescent COVID-19.

The chain carries TRBV2 and TRBJ2-7; 7 nucleotides line up with TRBD1. This CDR3 region has 14 residues. Germline V lookup: CDR1 SNHLY, CDR2 FYNNEI. The V gene end was trimmed by 3 bases and the J gene end by 2 bases; junction bases not matched to a gene: 4. The CDR3 sequence is CASSEGTATYEQYF. CDR3 coding DNA: TGTGCCAGCAGTGAGGGGACAGCAACCTACGAGCAGTACTTC. The full variable domain, with the rest looked up from reference TRBV2 and TRBJ2-7, is EPEVTQTPSHQVTQMGQEVILRCVPISNHLYFYWYRQILGQKVEFLVSFYNNEISEKSEIFDDQFSVERPDGSNFTLKIRSTKLEDSAMYFCASSEGTATYEQYFGPGTRLTVT.

The CDR3 DNA is TGCAGCTCACGGGGGGAGAGGAACACTGAAGCTTTCTTT. This encodes CSSRGERNTEAFF. This chain connects TRBV29-1 to TRBJ1-1, with TRBD1 as a possible D gene (5 bases). The CDR3 length is 13 residues. From germline, CDR1 is SQVTM and CDR2 ANQGSEA. V lost 8 bases and J lost 1, with 14 bases in between.

The CDR3 nucleotides are TGTGCCAGCAAGCAGCAAATCCCTGATACTACCCTCCACTTT. It specifies CASKQQIPDTTLHF. V usage is TRBV27 and J usage is TRBJ1-6; D is undetermined. CDR3 length equals 14 residues. The germline V gene encodes CDR1 MNHEY and CDR2 SMNVEV (reference sequence). With 7 bases removed from V and 14 bases from J, the gap between germline ends came to 21 bases.

The V call is TRBV9, the J call TRBJ2-3; TRBD2 might be the D (6 bases). CDR3 length: 15 amino acids. V was clipped by 4 bases and J by 1 base, with 13 bases between them. Germline CDR1 reads SGDLS; CDR2 reads YYNGEE. DNA for the CDR3: TGTGCCAGCAGCCCTCATATAGCGGGCACAGATACGCAGTATTTT. This gives the protein CASSPHIAGTDTQYF. The full variable domain, in which reference TRBV9 and TRBJ2-3 provide the parts outside the CDR3, is DSGVTQTPKHLITATGQRVTLRCSPRSGDLSVYWYQQSLDQGLQFLIQYYNGEERAKGNILERFSAQQFPDLHSELNLSSLELGDSALYFCASSPHIAGTDTQYFGPGTRLTVL.

V gene TRBV29-1 combines with J gene TRBJ2-3; no reliable D call. CDR3 length: 12 residues. Deletions cut 2 bases from V and 0 bases from J, with 3 bases between. Germline CDR1 reads SQVTM; CDR2 reads ANQGSEA. The CDR3: CSVESSTDTQYF. The CDR3 DNA reads as TGCAGCGTTGAATCGAGCACAGATACGCAGTATTTT.

The chain has TRBV5-1 and TRBJ2-1; TRBD1 aligns across 7 bases. With 3 bases clipped from V and 1 base from J, the junction kept 7 bases outside the gene matches. Looked up from germline, CDR1 is SGHRS and CDR2 is YFSETQ. The CDR3 is 16 amino acids. The CDR3 is CASSSQGQISYNEQFF. CDR3 nucleotide sequence: TGCGCCAGCAGCTCTCAGGGACAGATATCCTACAATGAGCAGTTCTTC. The full variable domain, completed using reference TRBV5-1 and TRBJ2-1, is KAGVTQTPRYLIKTRGQQVTLSCSPISGHRSVSWYQQTPGQGLQFLFEYFSETQRNKGNFPGRFSGRQFSNSRSEMNVSTLELGDSALYLCASSSQGQISYNEQFFGPGTRLTVL.

The gene calls are TRBV4-3 and TRBJ2-1; 10 bases match TRBD2. Trimming removed 1 base from V and 6 bases from J; junction bases left unmatched: 15. The CDR3 sequence is 19 residues long. CDR1 and CDR2 from the germline V gene are LGHNA and YSLEER. CDR3: CASSQGLGGLAGVVNEQFF. In DNA, the CDR3 is TGCGCCAGCAGCCAAGGTTTAGGTGGCCTAGCGGGGGTAGTCAATGAGCAGTTCTTC.

The chain joins TRBV11-2 to TRBJ2-5; 8 positions match TRBD1. The CDR3 runs 16 residues. Losses at the gene ends were 0 bases for V and 4 bases for J; bases not matched to a gene: 7. CDR1 and CDR2 (germline): SGHAT, FQNNGV. CDR3 coding DNA: TGTGCCAGCAGCTTAGAGGCAGGGGGCAAGCGAGAGACCCAGTACTTC. Its protein product is CASSLEAGGKRETQYF.

V and J are TRBV7-9 and TRBJ1-2; D not certain. Per the germline V gene, CDR1 is SEHNR and CDR2 is FQNEAQ (reference sequence). This CDR3 spans 12 amino acids. Trimming stripped 6 bases from V and 2 bases from J, with 7 bases between. CDR3 in amino acids: CASSLFNYGYTF. In DNA form, the CDR3 reads TGTGCCAGCAGTCTCTTCAACTATGGCTACACCTTC.

This clone was seen just once. The rearrangement joins TRBV4-3 to TRBJ2-2; D not certain. Germline V CDR1 and CDR2: LGHNA, YSLEER. This CDR3 has 19 residues. Trimming removed 0 bases at V and 0 bases at J, with 17 bases between. The CDR3 DNA sequence: TGCGCCAGCAGCCAAGAATCGCCAGGAAGATTTACGAACACCGGGGAGCTGTTTTTT. Protein sequence: CASSQESPGRFTNTGELFF.

The gene calls are TRBV9 and TRBJ2-3; 9 bases are shared with TRBD2. V lost 7 bases, J lost 6 bases, and 9 bases stayed unmatched. Germline-derived CDR1 and CDR2 are SGDLS and YYNGEE. The CDR3 is 14 residues long. CDR3 coding DNA: TGTGCCAGCGCGGGACTAGCCTCGAAGGATACGCAGTATTTT. Protein: CASAGLASKDTQYF.

This clone has just one count. This sequence joins TRBV28 and TRBJ1-1, with 7 bases fitting TRBD1. This CDR3 comprises 16 residues. The ends lost 10 bases at V and 0 bases at J; junction bases unmatched: 14. Germline-derived CDR1 and CDR2 are MDHEN and SYDVKM. The CDR3 here is CAITSGEGQMNTEAFF. In nucleotides, the CDR3 is TGTGCCATCACATCGGGAGAGGGACAGATGAACACTGAAGCTTTCTTT.

In its sample, this clone was seen once. CDR3 residues: CASSYGRYSSGANVLTF. In DNA, the CDR3 is TGTGCCAGCAGTTACGGCAGGTACAGCTCTGGGGCCAACGTCCTGACTTTC. The gene calls are TRBV6-2 or TRBV6-3 and TRBJ2-6; D unresolved. The CDR3 sequence is 17 residues long. CDR1 is MNHEY, CDR2 SVGEGT, per germline. Trimming took 2 bases from V and 0 from J, leaving 11 bases between them.

The chain joins TRBV29-1 to TRBJ2-1, with 10 bases identical to TRBD1. Trimming at V came to 6 bases and at J to 9 bases, leaving 5 bases not matched to a gene. CDR1 is SQVTM and CDR2 is ANQGSEA in the germline V gene. The CDR3 is made up of 12 amino acids. The CDR3 DNA sequence: TGCAGCGTATGGGACAGGGGAGGTGAGCAGTTCTTC. Its protein is CSVWDRGGEQFF.

The V call is TRBV21-1, the J call TRBJ2-3; TRBD1, the table's D call, was not compared with the DNA. TRBV21-1 is given as a pseudogene. The CDR3 spans 17 residues. The CDR3 reads CASSGRDSFPSTDTQYF. The CDR3 bases are TGTGCCAGCAGCGGTCGGGACAGCTTCCCTAGCACAGATACGCAGTATTTT.

J is TRBJ1-3 and V is TRBV30, with D maybe TRBD1 (5 bases). The CDR3 sequence is 14 residues long. V lost 1 base to trimming and J lost 2 bases, with 9 bases between them. CDR1 GTSNPN and CDR2 SVGIG come from the germline V gene (reference sequence). CDR3 protein: CAWSGTPTGNTIYF. In DNA form, the CDR3 reads TGTGCCTGGAGTGGGACACCAACTGGAAACACCATATATTTT.

In regard to this clone: At one of its ends the junction is not consistent with the germline gene, which may arise from a read error. In DNA, the CDR3 is TGTGCCATCAGTCCCGGGACAGTCGATTCACCCCTCCACTTT. Protein: CAISPGTVDSPLHF. This chain uses TRBV6-5 with TRBJ1-6, with 7 nucleotides matching TRBD1. Germline V gene lookup returns CDR1 MNHEY and CDR2 SVGAGI. The CDR3 runs to 14 residues.

The chain has TRBV3-1 (or the pseudogene TRBV3-2) and TRBJ1-6; D might be TRBD1 (5 bases). The CDR3 is made up of 15 amino acids. V was trimmed by 1 base and J by 6 bases, leaving 10 bases between them. The germline V gene has CDR1 LGHDT and CDR2 YNNKEL (reference sequence). The CDR3 region is CASSQGAGLNSPLHF. CDR3 nucleotide sequence: TGTGCCAGCAGCCAAGGGGCAGGGCTTAATTCACCCCTCCACTTT.